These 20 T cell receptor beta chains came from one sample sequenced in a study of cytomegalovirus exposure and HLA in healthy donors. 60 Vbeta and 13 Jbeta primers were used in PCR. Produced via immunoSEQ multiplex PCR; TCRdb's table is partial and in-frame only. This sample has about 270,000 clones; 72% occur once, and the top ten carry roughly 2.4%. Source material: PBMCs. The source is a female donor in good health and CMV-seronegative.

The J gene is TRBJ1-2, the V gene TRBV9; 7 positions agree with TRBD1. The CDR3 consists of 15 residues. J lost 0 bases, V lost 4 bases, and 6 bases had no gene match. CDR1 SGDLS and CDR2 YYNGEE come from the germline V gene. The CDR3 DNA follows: TGTGCCAGCAGCCCCCGACAGGGACCTAACTATGGCTACACCTTC. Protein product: CASSPRQGPNYGYTF.

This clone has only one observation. The CDR3 DNA follows: TGTGCCAGCAGCTTAGGAGGGAGGGCCGGGAATGAGCAGTTCTTC. Its translation: CASSLGGRAGNEQFF. V usage is TRBV13 and J usage is TRBJ2-1, with TRBD2 matching 7 bases. Trimming removed 0 bases from V and 7 bases from J; junction bases left unmatched: 6. Looked up from germline, CDR1 is PRHDT and CDR2 is FYEKMQ (reference sequence). The CDR3 sequence is 15 residues long. The variable domain in full, completed from reference TRBV13 and TRBJ2-1, reads AAGVIQSPRHLIKEKRETATLKCYPIPRHDTVYWYQQGPGQDPQFLISFYEKMQSDKGSIPDRFSAQQFSDYHSELNMSSLELGDSALYFCASSLGGRAGNEQFFGPGTRLTVL.

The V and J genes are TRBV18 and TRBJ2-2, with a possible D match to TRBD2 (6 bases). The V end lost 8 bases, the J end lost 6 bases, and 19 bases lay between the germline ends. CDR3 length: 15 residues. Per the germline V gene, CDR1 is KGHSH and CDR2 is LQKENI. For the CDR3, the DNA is TGTGCCAGCACGCGGGGTTTAGCCACCTCCGGGGAGCTGTTTTTT. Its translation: CASTRGLATSGELFF.

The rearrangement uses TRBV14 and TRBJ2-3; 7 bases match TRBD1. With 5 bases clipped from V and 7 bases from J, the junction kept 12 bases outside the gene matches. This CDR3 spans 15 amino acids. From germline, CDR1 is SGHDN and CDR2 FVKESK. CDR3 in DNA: TGTGCCAGCAGCGAGACAGGGTATCGTTCGAATACGCAGTATTTT. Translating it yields CASSETGYRSNTQYF.

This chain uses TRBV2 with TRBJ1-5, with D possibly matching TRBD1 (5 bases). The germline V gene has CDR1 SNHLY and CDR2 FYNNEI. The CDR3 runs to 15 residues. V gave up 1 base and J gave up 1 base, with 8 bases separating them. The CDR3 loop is CASSEGRTSNQPQHF. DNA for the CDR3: TGTGCCAGCAGTGAAGGGCGGACAAGCAATCAGCCCCAGCATTTT. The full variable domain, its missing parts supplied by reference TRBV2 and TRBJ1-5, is EPEVTQTPSHQVTQMGQEVILRCVPISNHLYFYWYRQILGQKVEFLVSFYNNEISEKSEIFDDQFSVERPDGSNFTLKIRSTKLEDSAMYFCASSEGRTSNQPQHFGDGTRLSIL.

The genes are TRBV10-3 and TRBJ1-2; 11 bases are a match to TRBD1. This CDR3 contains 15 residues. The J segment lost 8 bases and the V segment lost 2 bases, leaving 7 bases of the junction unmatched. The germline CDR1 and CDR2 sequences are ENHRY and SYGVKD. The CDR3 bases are TGTGCCATCAGTGAGGGGACAGGGGGAAGTTACGGCTACACCTTC. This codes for CAISEGTGGSYGYTF.

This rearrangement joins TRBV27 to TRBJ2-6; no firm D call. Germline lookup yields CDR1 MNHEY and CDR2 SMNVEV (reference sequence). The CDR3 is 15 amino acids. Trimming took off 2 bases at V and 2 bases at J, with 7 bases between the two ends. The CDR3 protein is CASSLLAAGANVLTF. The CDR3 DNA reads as TGTGCCAGCAGTTTACTGGCGGCTGGGGCCAACGTCCTGACTTTC.

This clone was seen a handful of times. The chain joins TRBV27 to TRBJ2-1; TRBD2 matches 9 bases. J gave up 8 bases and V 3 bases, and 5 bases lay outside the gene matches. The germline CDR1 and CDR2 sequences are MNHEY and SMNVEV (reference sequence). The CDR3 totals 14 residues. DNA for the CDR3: TGTGCCAGCAGTTTGGGGACTAGCCTAGATGAGCAGTTCTTC. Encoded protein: CASSLGTSLDEQFF.

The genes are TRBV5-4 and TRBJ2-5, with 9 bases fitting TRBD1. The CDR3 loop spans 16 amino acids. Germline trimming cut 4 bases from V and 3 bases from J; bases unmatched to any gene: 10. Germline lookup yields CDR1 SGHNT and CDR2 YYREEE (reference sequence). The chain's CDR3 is CASSPGTGKGKETQYF. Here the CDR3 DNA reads TGTGCCAGCAGCCCGGGGACAGGGAAGGGAAAAGAGACCCAGTACTTC. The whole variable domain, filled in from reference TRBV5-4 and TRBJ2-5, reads ETGVTQSPTHLIKTRGQQVTLRCSSQSGHNTVSWYQQALGQGPQFIFQYYREEENGRGNFPPRFSGLQFPNYSSELNVNALELDDSALYLCASSPGTGKGKETQYFGPGTRLLVL.

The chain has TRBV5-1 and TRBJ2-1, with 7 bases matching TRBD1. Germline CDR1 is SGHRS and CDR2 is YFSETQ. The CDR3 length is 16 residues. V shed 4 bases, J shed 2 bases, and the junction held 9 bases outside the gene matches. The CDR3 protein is CASSLTGDSTYNEQFF. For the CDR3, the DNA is TGCGCCAGCAGCCTGACTGGGGACAGTACCTACAATGAGCAGTTCTTC.

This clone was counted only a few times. The CDR3 is CASSNYRLTNEKLFF. Here the CDR3 DNA reads TGTGCCAGTAGTAACTACAGGCTTACTAATGAAAAACTGTTTTTT. The chain has TRBV19 and TRBJ1-4; the D gene is possibly TRBD1 (5 bases). The CDR3 covers 15 residues. The V end was cut by 4 bases, the J end by 2 bases, with 11 bases between. The germline V gene encodes CDR1 LNHDA and CDR2 SQIVND (reference sequence).

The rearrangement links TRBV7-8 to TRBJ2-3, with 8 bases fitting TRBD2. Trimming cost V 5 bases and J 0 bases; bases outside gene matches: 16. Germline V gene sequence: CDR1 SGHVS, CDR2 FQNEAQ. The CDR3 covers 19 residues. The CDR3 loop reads CASSTQGASGPISTDTQYF. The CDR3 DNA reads TGTGCCAGCAGCACCCAGGGTGCTAGCGGGCCTATTAGCACAGATACGCAGTATTTT.

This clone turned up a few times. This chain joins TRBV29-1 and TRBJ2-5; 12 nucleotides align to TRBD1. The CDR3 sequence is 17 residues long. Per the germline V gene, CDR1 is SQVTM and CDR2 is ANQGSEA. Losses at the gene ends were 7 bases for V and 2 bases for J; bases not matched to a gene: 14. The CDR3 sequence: CSASGTGGLRGQETQYF. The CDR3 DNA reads TGCAGCGCCTCTGGGACAGGGGGCCTGAGGGGTCAAGAGACCCAGTACTTC.

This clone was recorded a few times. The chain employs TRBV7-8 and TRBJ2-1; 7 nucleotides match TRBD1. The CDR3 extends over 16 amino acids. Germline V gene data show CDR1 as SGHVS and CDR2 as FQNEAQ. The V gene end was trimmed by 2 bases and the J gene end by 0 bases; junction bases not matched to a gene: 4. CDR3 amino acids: CASSLRGTVSYNEQFF. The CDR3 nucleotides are TGTGCCAGCAGCTTAAGAGGGACAGTCTCCTACAATGAGCAGTTCTTC.

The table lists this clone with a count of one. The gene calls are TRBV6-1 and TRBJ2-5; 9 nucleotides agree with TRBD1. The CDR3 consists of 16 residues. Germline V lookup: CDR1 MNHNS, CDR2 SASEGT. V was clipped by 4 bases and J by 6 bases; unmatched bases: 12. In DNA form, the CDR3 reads TGTGCCAGCAGTGCGAACCACGGACAGGGGAGGAAGACCCAGTACTTC. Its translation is CASSANHGQGRKTQYF.

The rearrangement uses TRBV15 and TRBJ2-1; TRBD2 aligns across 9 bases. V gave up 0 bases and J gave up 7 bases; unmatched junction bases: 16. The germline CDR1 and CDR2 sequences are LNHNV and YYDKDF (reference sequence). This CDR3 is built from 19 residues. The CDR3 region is CATSRDQGGRGREGNEQFF. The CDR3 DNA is TGTGCCACCAGCAGAGATCAGGGAGGAAGGGGGCGGGAGGGTAATGAGCAGTTCTTC.

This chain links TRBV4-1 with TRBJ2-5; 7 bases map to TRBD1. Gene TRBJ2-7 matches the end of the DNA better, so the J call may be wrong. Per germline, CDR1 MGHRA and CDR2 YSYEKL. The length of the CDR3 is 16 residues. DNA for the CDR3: TGCGCCAGCAGCCAAGATACAGGGGTTACATCCTACGAGCAGTACTTC. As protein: CASSQDTGVTSYEQYF.

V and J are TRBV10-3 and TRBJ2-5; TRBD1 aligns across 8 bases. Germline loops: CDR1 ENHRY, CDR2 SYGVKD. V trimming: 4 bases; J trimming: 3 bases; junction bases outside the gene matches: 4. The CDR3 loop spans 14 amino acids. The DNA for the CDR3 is TGTGCCATCAGTGCCCGGACAGGGAAAGAGACCCAGTACTTC. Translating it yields CAISARTGKETQYF.

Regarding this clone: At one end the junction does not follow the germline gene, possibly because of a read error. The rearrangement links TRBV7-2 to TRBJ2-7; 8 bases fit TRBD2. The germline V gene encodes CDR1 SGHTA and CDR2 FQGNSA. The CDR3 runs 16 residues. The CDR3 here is CATSLPPRGGAYEQYF. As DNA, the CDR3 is TGTGCCACCAGCTTACCCCCACGGGGGGGGGCCTACGAGCAGTACTTC.

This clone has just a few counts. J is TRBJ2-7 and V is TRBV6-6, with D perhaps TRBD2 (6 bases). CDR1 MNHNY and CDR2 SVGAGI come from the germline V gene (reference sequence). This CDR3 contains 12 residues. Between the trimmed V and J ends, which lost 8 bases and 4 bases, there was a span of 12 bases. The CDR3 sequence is CASRDGTYEQYF. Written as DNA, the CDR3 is TGTGCCAGCCGGGACGGGACTTACGAGCAGTACTTC.